Reported below is one T cell receptor beta chain. This clonotype was detected a few times. There is no known antigen for this receptor. The input lacks base qualities; no much larger clone sits a single base away. The record originates from a study of T cells after yellow fever vaccination (dated by TCRdb to the late 2010s). With respect to the entire study: Libraries from fractions with low cell numbers were prepared with the SMART-Seq v4 Ultra Low Input RNA kit. Two healthy male donors, one aged 18 to 30 and one aged 30 to 40 years, were included in the cohort. Blood was collected at multiple timepoints before and after primary and secondary immunization, and bulk PBMC replicates and cell subsets were isolated. Bulk TCR alpha and beta repertoires were sequenced longitudinally to track T-cell clones before and after primary and booster YFV17D yellow fever vaccination. The full study reports these points: Only a couple of donors were included in the study, so the extent to which the findings can be generalized is limited. Compared with the primary T-cell response, the secondary T-cell response was weaker but faster, peaking on day 5 rather than day 15. Most clones expanded after primary vaccination (around 96% of CD4 and roughly 90% of CD8) were re-detected after the booster, suggesting that broad memory maintenance occurred. A small fraction of clonotypes appeared in both the CD4 and CD8 compartments, likely as a result of convergent recombination. Computational filtering was needed because FACS-sorted repertoires could contain abundant contaminating clonotypes from the bulk population.

Trimming removed 2 bases from V and 10 bases from J; the gene matches leave 3 bases unexplained. From the germline V gene, CDR1 is SNHLY and CDR2 is FYNNEI. The CDR3, cysteine through phenylalanine, is 13 amino acids long. Only the CDR3 DNA stays, 39 bases, in frame from base 1. In the paper's terms, the treatment or condition label means: live attenuated yellow fever vaccine strain. At each blood-draw timepoint, two biological replicates of bulk PBMCs were obtained. PBMCs were isolated from peripheral blood using a standard Ficoll-Paque protocol. TriZol was used to extract RNA from bulk PBMCs, from CD4 and CD8 fractions, and from dextramer-positive and dextramer-negative fractions. The sequencing machine was an Illumina NovaSeq 6000. TCR cDNA was made using 5'RACE template switching, a step that added a universal primer site and unique molecular identifiers. cDNA synthesis was primed from both the TCR alpha and TCR beta constant segments. Libraries were amplified in two PCR steps, with sample barcodes and sequencing adapters added in the second step. Sequencing of libraries was done on Illumina HiSeq 2500 (2x100 bp) or NovaSeq (2x150 bp). The study's processing was this. MIGEC was used to demultiplex reads and collapse the reads into UMI consensus sequences, and MiXCR was used for V(D)J alignment. Vaccine-responding clonotypes were defined with edgeR using replicate PBMC samples, requiring FDR below 0.01 and a log2 fold change above 5 up to day 15. Each bulk clonotype received a CD4 or CD8 identity based on whether the sequenced CD4 or CD8 repertoire contained that clonotype at higher abundance. Through fastp at Q25 and MiXCR, TCRdb rebuilt clones from the public reads, retaining in-frame beta chains. Each record represents a unique CDR3 protein, reported with the most common genes and DNA among its rows. V and J calls and clone size were set by TCRdb, not the authors. The sample table lists over 250,000 distinct CDR3 sequences, about 4% of them with a count of one. Clones ranked in the top ten supply roughly 24% of the sample.

This chain is built from TRBV2 and TRBJ2-1, and TRBD2 matches 9 of the central bases. The sample here was PBMCs, taken 5 days after the yellow fever booster vaccination. The TCR comes from a young man who received the YFV17D yellow fever vaccine. The CDR3 loop reads CASSEQRGAEQFF. The nucleotide sequence reads TGTGCCAGCAGTGAACAGCGGGGGGCCGAGCAGTTCTTC.